Below, one T cell receptor (beta chain) is given with its context. These data are taken from a study of neurological immune-mediated disorders. Over 190 million TCR-beta sequences from 15-18 subjects came from every sequencing run. TCRdb independently ran MiXCR on the 5' RACE reads; one entry per CDR3 protein. The sample carries tens of thousands of distinct CDR3 sequences, more than 14% recorded once. Libraries from sorted cells each used some 1 million CD4+ or CD8+ T cells. In germline, CDR1 is SGHRS, CDR2 YFSETQ. With V trimmed by 0 bases and J by 5 bases, 8 bases remained unmatched. The CDR3 contains 16 residues.

Material for sequencing was CD4+ T cells from blood. The V gene is TRBV5-1, the J gene TRBJ2-3; 8 nucleotides match TRBD2. The TCR comes from a woman in her fifties or sixties with HTLV-1-associated myelopathy (HAM/TSP). For the CDR3, the DNA is TGCGCCAGCAGCTTGGAGGCGGGGGGTCTGGGAGATACGCAGTATTTT. It is translated as CASSLEAGGLGDTQYF.